This TCR beta chain stems from a study of tumor and adjacent non-tumor tissue in lung cancer. Study-level background: Each sample yielded millions of productive TCRbeta reads on average.

RNA was extracted from bulk tissue without any cell sorting. This non-tumor lung sample came from over 3 cm beyond the tumor edge. With respect to this clonotype: A junction end diverges from the germline sequence, so it may reflect a read error.

Looked up from germline, CDR1 is SGHDN and CDR2 is FVKESK. The CDR3 loop spans 17 amino acids. A modified ARM-PCR protocol with three rounds of nested PCR amplified TCRbeta. TCRdb re-analysed the multiplex PCR reads in MiXCR, keeping a single row per CDR3 protein. The repertoire holds 60,000 or so distinct CDR3 sequences, with around two thirds as singletons. This rearrangement joins TRBV14 to TRBJ1-2; 8 nucleotides agree with TRBD1. The sequence was obtained from a man aged 70-80 years with non-small cell lung cancer. Sequencing was performed on distant non-tumor lung tissue. CDR3 region: CASSQPRGQGSSRGYIF. The DNA of the CDR3 is TGTGCCAGCAGCCAACCCCGAGGACAGGGTTCTTCGCGTGGCTACATCTTC.